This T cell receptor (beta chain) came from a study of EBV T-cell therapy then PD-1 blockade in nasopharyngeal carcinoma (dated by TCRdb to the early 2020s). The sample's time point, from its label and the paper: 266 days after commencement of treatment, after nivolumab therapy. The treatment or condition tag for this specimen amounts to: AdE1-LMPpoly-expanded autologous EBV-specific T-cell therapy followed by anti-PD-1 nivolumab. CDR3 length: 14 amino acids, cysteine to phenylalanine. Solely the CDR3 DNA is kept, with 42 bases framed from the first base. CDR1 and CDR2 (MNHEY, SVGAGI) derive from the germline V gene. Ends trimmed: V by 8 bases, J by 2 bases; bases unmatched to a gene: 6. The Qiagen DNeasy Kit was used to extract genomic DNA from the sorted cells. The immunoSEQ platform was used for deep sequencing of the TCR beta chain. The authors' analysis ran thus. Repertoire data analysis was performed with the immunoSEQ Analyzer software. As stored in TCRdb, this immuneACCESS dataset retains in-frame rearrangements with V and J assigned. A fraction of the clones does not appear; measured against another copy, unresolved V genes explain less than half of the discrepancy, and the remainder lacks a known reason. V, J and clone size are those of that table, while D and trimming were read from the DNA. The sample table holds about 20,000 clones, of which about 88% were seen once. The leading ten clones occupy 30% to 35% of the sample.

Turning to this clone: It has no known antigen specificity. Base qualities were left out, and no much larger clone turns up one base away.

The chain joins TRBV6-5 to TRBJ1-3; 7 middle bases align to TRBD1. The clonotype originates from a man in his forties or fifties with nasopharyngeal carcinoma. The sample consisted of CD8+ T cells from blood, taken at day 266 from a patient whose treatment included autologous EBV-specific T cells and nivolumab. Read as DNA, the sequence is TGTGCCAGCTGCCAGGGGGAACCTGGAAACACCATATATTTT. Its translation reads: CASCQGEPGNTIYF.